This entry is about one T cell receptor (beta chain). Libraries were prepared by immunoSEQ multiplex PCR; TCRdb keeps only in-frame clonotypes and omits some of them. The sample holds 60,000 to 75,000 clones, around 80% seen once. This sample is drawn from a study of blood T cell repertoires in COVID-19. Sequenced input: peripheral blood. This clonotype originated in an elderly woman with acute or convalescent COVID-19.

The CDR3 DNA is TGTGCCAGCAGTGTGAGGCTAGGTGCAGATACGCAGTATTTT. It translates to CASSVRLGADTQYF. The chain employs TRBV2 and TRBJ2-3; D gene ambiguous. V was shortened by 4 bases and J by 4 bases, with 12 bases between the two germline ends. This CDR3 region has 14 residues. Germline loops: CDR1 SNHLY, CDR2 FYNNEI.